A selection of T cell receptor beta chains follows, all from one sample in a study of shared clonotypes between healthy human individuals. Method: immunoSEQ multiplex PCR; TCRdb's copy keeps in-frame clones and lacks some. The sample lists 2 million to 2.5 million clones; around 95% were seen once. Sequenced sample: naive CD4+ T cells sorted from blood. The receptors shown here come from a man aged 18 to 29 in good health. The CDR3 runs from the conserved cysteine through the conserved F or W. The D gene is left open where the match is weak. The listing skips clone size in some rows; elsewhere it reads once, few, many or a size class.

D: NA
V: TRBV19
J: TRBJ1-5
size: NA
DNA: TGTGCCAGTAGTATCATGGATCAGCCCCAGCATTTT
CDR3: CASSIMDQPQHF

D: TRBD2
V: TRBV4-3
J: TRBJ2-2
size: NA
DNA: TGCGCCAGCAGCCAAGCGGGACTAGCGGGAGTAGGATACACCGGGGAGCTGTTTTTT
CDR3: CASSQAGLAGVGYTGELFF

D: TRBD1
V: TRBV27
J: TRBJ1-5
size: once
DNA: TGTGCCAGCAGTGGTGGACAGGGGGCGCTTTTTGGCAATCAGCCCCAGCATTTT
CDR3: CASSGGQGALFGNQPQHF

D: TRBD2
V: TRBV13
J: TRBJ2-4
size: NA
DNA: TGTGCCAGCGGGGCTAGCGGGAGTGTAGTTCAGTACTTC
CDR3: CASGASGSVVQYF

D: NA
V: TRBV9
J: TRBJ1-6
size: NA
DNA: TGTGCCAGCAGCGTAGAACCTTATAATTCACCCCTCCACTTT
CDR3: CASSVEPYNSPLHF

D: NA
V: TRBV10-3
J: TRBJ2-2
size: NA
DNA: TGTGCCATGGGGCCGACAAACTTGAACACCGGGGAGCTGTTTTTT
CDR3: CAMGPTNLNTGELFF

D: NA
V: TRBV27
J: TRBJ1-2
size: NA
DNA: TGTGCCAGCGGATACAGGGACCCTAGGGGCTACACCTTC
CDR3: CASGYRDPRGYTF

D: NA
V: TRBV18
J: TRBJ1-2
size: NA
DNA: TGTGCCAGCTCACCACTGGGCGCAACCTATGGCTACACCTTC
CDR3: CASSPLGATYGYTF

D: NA
V: TRBV7-9
J: TRBJ1-1
size: NA
DNA: TGTGCCAGCAGCTTAGGAGGGGGGAACACTGAAGCTTTCTTT
CDR3: CASSLGGGNTEAFF

D: TRBD1
V: TRBV25-1
J: TRBJ2-7
size: NA
DNA: TGTGCCAGCAGTGAGGATCAGGGGGCGCGGGAGCAGTACTTC
CDR3: CASSEDQGAREQYF

D: NA
V: TRBV30
J: TRBJ1-1
size: once
DNA: TGTGCCTGGAGTGTACAGGACACTGAAGCTTTCTTT
CDR3: CAWSVQDTEAFF

D: TRBD1
V: TRBV2
J: TRBJ1-5
size: NA
DNA: TGTGCCAGCAGTCCACATTCCGGGACAGGGATTAGGCCCCAGCATTTT
CDR3: CASSPHSGTGIRPQHF

D: TRBD1
V: TRBV5-1
J: TRBJ2-7
size: NA
DNA: TGCGCCAGCAGCGGGGTGGACAGGGGACCGCTCGAGCAGTACTTC
CDR3: CASSGVDRGPLEQYF

D: NA
V: TRBV5-6
J: TRBJ2-2
size: NA
DNA: TGTGCCAGCAGCTTGTGGCGGACCGGGGAGCTGTTTTTT
CDR3: CASSLWRTGELFF

D: TRBD1
V: TRBV19
J: TRBJ2-7
size: NA
DNA: TGTGCCAGTAGTTCCAGGGGGAATCCCTCCTACGAGCAGTACTTC
CDR3: CASSSRGNPSYEQYF

D: NA
V: TRBV10-3
J: TRBJ2-7
size: once
DNA: TGTGCCATCAGTGAGTCGACAGCCAACTACGAGCAGTACTTC
CDR3: CAISESTANYEQYF

D: NA
V: TRBV11-2
J: TRBJ1-5
size: NA
DNA: TGTGCCAGCAGCTATGGGATGTCGGGCAATCAGCCCCAGCATTTT
CDR3: CASSYGMSGNQPQHF

D: NA
V: TRBV27
J: TRBJ1-1
size: NA
DNA: TGTGCCAGCGGCCGGTGGAACACTGAAGCTTTCTTT
CDR3: CASGRWNTEAFF

D: TRBD1
V: TRBV9
J: TRBJ1-4
size: NA
DNA: TGTGCCAGCAGCGTAGGGTCTGGGACAGGGAATGAAAAACTGTTTTTT
CDR3: CASSVGSGTGNEKLFF

D: TRBD2
V: TRBV6-1
J: TRBJ2-7
size: NA
DNA: TGTGCCAGCTTTCATAGCGGGGGAGGCTACGAGCAGTACTTC
CDR3: CASFHSGGGYEQYF

D: NA
V: TRBV6-1
J: TRBJ1-1
size: NA
DNA: TGTGCCAGTCGACAGAACACTGAAGCTTTCTTT
CDR3: CASRQNTEAFF

D: NA
V: TRBV10-1
J: TRBJ2-3
size: once
DNA: TGCGCCAGCAGTGCCGGGACCCTCACAGATACGCAGTATTTT
CDR3: CASSAGTLTDTQYF

D: TRBD1
V: TRBV5-1
J: TRBJ1-5
size: NA
DNA: TGCGCCAGCAGCTTGGAGGGACAGGGGGACAATCAGCCCCAGCATTTT
CDR3: CASSLEGQGDNQPQHF

D: TRBD1
V: TRBV5-4
J: TRBJ2-1
size: NA
DNA: TGTGCCAGCAGCATCGCCGGGACAGGGGGATACAATGAGCAGTTCTTC
CDR3: CASSIAGTGGYNEQFF

D: NA
V: TRBV6-5
J: TRBJ2-3
size: NA
DNA: TGTGCCAGCAGTTACTCGGATACGCAGTATTTT
CDR3: CASSYSDTQYF

D: NA
V: TRBV15
J: TRBJ1-4
size: NA
DNA: TGTGCCACCAGCAGAGGAGAGGGCGAAAAACTGTTTTTT
CDR3: CATSRGEGEKLFF

D: TRBD2
V: TRBV7-2
J: TRBJ2-2
size: NA
DNA: TGTGCCAGCAGCACGGGACTAGCGGGAAACACCGGGGAGCTGTTTTTT
CDR3: CASSTGLAGNTGELFF

D: NA
V: TRBV21-1
J: TRBJ2-5
size: once
DNA: TGTGCCAGCAGCAAAGCCTCAGGAGGGCTTCAAGAGACCCAGTACTTC
CDR3: CASSKASGGLQETQYF

D: TRBD1
V: TRBV18
J: TRBJ1-1
size: NA
DNA: TGTGCCAGCTCACCACTCCGGGACAGGGGACGGAACACTGAAGCTTTCTTT
CDR3: CASSPLRDRGRNTEAFF

D: TRBD1
V: TRBV5-1
J: TRBJ1-2
size: NA
DNA: TGCGCCAGCACCCAGGGGGGGACTAACTATGGCTACACCTTC
CDR3: CASTQGGTNYGYTF

D: TRBD2
V: TRBV28
J: TRBJ2-7
size: NA
DNA: TGTGCCAGCAGCTCTCAGCGGGGGGCCGCTTCTTACGAGCAGTACTTC
CDR3: CASSSQRGAASYEQYF

D: NA
V: TRBV5-6
J: TRBJ2-1
size: NA
DNA: TGTGCCAGCAGTGAGACAGCTAGCTCCTACAATGAGCAGTTCTTC
CDR3: CASSETASSYNEQFF

D: NA
V: TRBV6-1
J: TRBJ2-2
size: NA
DNA: TGTGCCAGCAGTGAAGGGACGGGCGGAACCGGGGAGCTGTTTTTT
CDR3: CASSEGTGGTGELFF

D: TRBD2
V: TRBV9
J: TRBJ2-1
size: NA
DNA: TGTGCCAGCAGCCTCCGACTAGCGGGGGGGCATAATGAGCAGTTCTTC
CDR3: CASSLRLAGGHNEQFF

D: TRBD1
V: TRBV30
J: TRBJ2-7
size: NA
DNA: TGTGCCTGGAGTCCCCGGGACAGGCCCTCCTACGAGCAGTACTTC
CDR3: CAWSPRDRPSYEQYF

D: NA
V: TRBV2
J: TRBJ1-1
size: NA
DNA: TGTGCCAGCAGTGAAGAGGTAAACACTGAAGCTTTCTTT
CDR3: CASSEEVNTEAFF

D: NA
V: TRBV7-7
J: TRBJ2-1
size: NA
DNA: TGTGCTAGCAGCTCGTTAGACGGAGCCTACAATGAGCAGTTCTTC
CDR3: CASSSLDGAYNEQFF

D: NA
V: TRBV18
J: TRBJ2-2
size: once
DNA: TGTGCCAGCTTTGGACAGATGAACACCGGGGAGCTGTTTTTT
CDR3: CASFGQMNTGELFF

D: NA
V: TRBV9
J: TRBJ1-3
size: NA
DNA: TGTGCCAGCAGCGTGGGGGATCCCTCTGGAAACACCATATATTTT
CDR3: CASSVGDPSGNTIYF

D: NA
V: TRBV7-8
J: TRBJ1-6
size: NA
DNA: TGTGCCAGCAGCGGGCTCGACAGTTTGGGTGGTTCACCCCTCCACTTT
CDR3: CASSGLDSLGGSPLHF

D: NA
V: TRBV18
J: TRBJ2-7
size: NA
DNA: TGTGCCAGCTCACCAGAGGGAAGGACAGCCGGTGAGCAGTACTTC
CDR3: CASSPEGRTAGEQYF

D: TRBD1
V: TRBV27
J: TRBJ1-2
size: NA
DNA: TGTGCCAGCAGGCTTTCACAGGGGGCTTATGGCTACACCTTC
CDR3: CASRLSQGAYGYTF

D: TRBD1
V: TRBV6-5
J: TRBJ1-6
size: NA
DNA: TGTGCCAGCAGACAGGGGACCGACTATCCCCTCCACTTT
CDR3: CASRQGTDYPLHF

D: NA
V: TRBV15
J: TRBJ2-7
size: NA
DNA: TGTGCCACCAGCAGAGCGGCGGGACCATCCTACGAGCAGTACTTC
CDR3: CATSRAAGPSYEQYF

D: TRBD2
V: TRBV18
J: TRBJ2-3
size: NA
DNA: TGTGCCAGCTCAAGGACTAGCGGGAGAACAGATACGCAGTATTTT
CDR3: CASSRTSGRTDTQYF

D: NA
V: TRBV11-2
J: TRBJ2-3
size: once
DNA: TGTGCCAGCAGCCCCATAGCAGATACGCAGTATTTT
CDR3: CASSPIADTQYF

D: NA
V: TRBV4-1
J: TRBJ1-2
size: NA
DNA: TGCGCCAGCAGCGGGTTATATGGCTACACCTTC
CDR3: CASSGLYGYTF

D: NA
V: TRBV5-6
J: TRBJ2-5
size: NA
DNA: TGTGCCAGCAGCTTGTCGGGGTCTGGAGAGACCCAGTACTTC
CDR3: CASSLSGSGETQYF

D: TRBD2
V: TRBV5-6
J: TRBJ2-2
size: NA
DNA: TGTGCCAGCAGCCCCTGGGGAGGGAGAAACACCGGGGAGCTGTTTTTT
CDR3: CASSPWGGRNTGELFF

D: NA
V: TRBV6-6
J: TRBJ1-5
size: once
DNA: TGTGCCAGCAGTTACTCGGCGGTTAGCAATCAGCCCCAGCATTTT
CDR3: CASSYSAVSNQPQHF

D: TRBD2
V: TRBV2
J: TRBJ2-2
size: NA
DNA: TGTGCCAGCAGTGATTTAGGCGGGAGGAACACCGGGGAGCTGTTTTTT
CDR3: CASSDLGGRNTGELFF

D: NA
V: TRBV6-5
J: TRBJ2-7
size: NA
DNA: TGTGCCAGCAGTCCCGACGGAAGTCGTGTCTACGAGCAGTACTTC
CDR3: CASSPDGSRVYEQYF

D: TRBD1
V: TRBV2
J: TRBJ1-5
size: NA
DNA: TGTGCCAGCAGTGGACGACAGGGGGGCCATCAGCCCCAGCATTTT
CDR3: CASSGRQGGHQPQHF

D: NA
V: TRBV25-1
J: TRBJ2-7
size: NA
DNA: TGTGCCAGCAGTGAAGGAAACAATAACTACGAGCAGTACTTC
CDR3: CASSEGNNNYEQYF

D: NA
V: TRBV25-1
J: TRBJ1-3
size: NA
DNA: TGTGCCAGCAGTGAGGCAGCCAGCGGAAACACCATATATTTT
CDR3: CASSEAASGNTIYF